Listed here are 14 T cell receptor beta chains from one sample, sequenced in a study of low-dose radiotherapy and immunotherapy resistance in tumors. TCR amplification used roughly 20 PCR cycles, a constant-region primer and a V-primer adapter. TCRdb recomputed calls from the reads with MiXCR, one row per CDR3 protein. The sample shows fewer than 60,000 distinct CDR3 sequences, 12% of them seen only once. Time point denoted: before trial treatment. Sequences were derived from PBMCs, sampled before treatment. The receptors here all came from a female donor with ovarian cancer.

This clonotype was observed at least ten times. CDR3 in DNA: TGCGCCAGCAGCTCGATGACAGGGGGGACTGAAGCTTTCTTT. Translated: CASSSMTGGTEAFF. The V and J genes are TRBV5-1 and TRBJ1-1; 9 positions match TRBD1. The CDR3 is 14 amino acids. J lost 5 bases, V lost 3 bases, and 5 bases had no gene match. Germline CDR1 reads SGHRS; CDR2 reads YFSETQ.

Ten or more counts support this clonotype. In DNA form, the CDR3 reads TGTGGCCCCGGCGACCGAAACTCCTACAATGAGCAGTTCTTC. Encoded protein: CGPGDRNSYNEQFF. V gene TRBV30 combines with J gene TRBJ2-1; D remains unclear. The length of the CDR3 is 14 residues. CDR1 and CDR2 from the germline V gene are GTSNPN and SVGIG (reference sequence).

To note about this clonotype: Because the CDR3 is missing its conserved closing phenylalanine or tryptophan, this is likely a read error. The genes are TRBV5-1 and TRBJ1-1; D ambiguous. V lost 1 base to trimming and J lost 1 base, with 17 bases between them. Germline V CDR1 and CDR2: SGHRS, YFSETQ. The CDR3 totals 17 residues. In DNA form, the CDR3 reads TGCGCCAGCAGCTTGTCTTTACTTGGCTTTGGGAACACTGAAGCTTTCTTG. Its translation: CASSLSLLGFGNTEAFL.

This clonotype showed up just a few times. The V and J genes are TRBV20-1 and TRBJ2-6, with D perhaps matching TRBD1 or TRBD2 (6 bases each). The CDR3 length is 17 residues. Germline V lookup: CDR1 DFQATT, CDR2 SNEGSKA (reference sequence). Between the trimmed V and J ends, which lost 4 bases and 0 bases, there was a span of 16 bases. The CDR3 is CSAKETGTLSGANVLTF. DNA for the CDR3: TGCAGTGCTAAAGAAACAGGGACTCTCTCTGGGGCCAACGTCCTGACTTTC.

This clonotype has a count of ten or more. The chain couples TRBV28 to TRBJ2-5, with D uncertain. Germline-derived CDR1 and CDR2 are MDHEN and SYDVKM. The CDR3 contains 15 residues. V lost 2 bases and J 3 bases, leaving 13 bases between the germline ends. The CDR3, as DNA: TGTGCCAGCAGTTTAGGTTCGTTGGGAAAAGAGACCCAGTACTTC. Residues: CASSLGSLGKETQYF. The full variable domain, completed using reference TRBV28 and TRBJ2-5, is DVKVTQSSRYLVKRTGEKVFLECVQDMDHENMFWYRQDPGLGLRLIYFSYDVKMKEKGDIPEGYSVSREKKERFSLILESASTNQTSMYLCASSLGSLGKETQYFGPGTRLLVL.

V gene TRBV28 combines with J gene TRBJ2-7, with 8 nucleotides matching TRBD1. V was pared by 5 bases and J by 1 base, with 4 bases of the junction left unmatched. The CDR3 extends over 14 amino acids. Germline lookup yields CDR1 MDHEN and CDR2 SYDVKM. CDR3 nucleotide sequence: TGTGCCAGCAGTACCGGGACAGGTTCCTACGAGCAGTACTTC. This encodes CASSTGTGSYEQYF.

This clonotype was recorded at least ten times. This sequence joins TRBV24-1 and TRBJ2-1; D is possibly TRBD2 (6 bases). With 1 base removed from V and 6 bases from J, the gap between germline ends came to 12 bases. CDR3 size: 15 residues. Germline V gives CDR1 KGHDR, CDR2 SFDVKD. CDR3 in DNA: TGTGCCACCAGTGATTTCGTACTAGCAGGCAATGAGCAGTTCTTC. Translation gives CATSDFVLAGNEQFF.

This clonotype showed up many times. The rearrangement uses TRBV20-1 and TRBJ2-1, with a weak D call TRBD2 (6 bases). Trimming left V 6 bases short and J 4 bases short, with 19 bases between. This CDR3 is built from 15 residues. Germline V gene lookup returns CDR1 DFQATT and CDR2 SNEGSKA (reference sequence). Here the CDR3 reads CSAGKVFGGYNEQFF. CDR3 DNA sequence: TGCAGTGCGGGAAAAGTCTTCGGGGGTTACAATGAGCAGTTCTTC.

At least ten counts were recorded for this clonotype. The CDR3 bases are TGTGCCAGCTCACCCCAGGCCACAGGGGGGAGTGAAAAACTGTTTTTT. This translates into CASSPQATGGSEKLFF. The chain couples TRBV18 to TRBJ1-4, with 8 bases that match TRBD1. Trimming at V came to 3 bases and at J to 7 bases, leaving 10 bases not matched to a gene. Per the germline V gene, CDR1 is KGHSH and CDR2 is LQKENI. The CDR3 loop spans 16 amino acids.

In this sample, this clonotype turned up many times. The rearrangement joins TRBV2 to TRBJ2-1; D not resolved. V lost 4 bases, J lost 2 bases, and 6 bases lay in between. The CDR3 is made up of 13 amino acids. In germline, CDR1 is SNHLY, CDR2 FYNNEI. The CDR3 sequence: CASSGQTYNEQFF. As DNA, the CDR3 is TGTGCCAGCAGTGGGCAAACCTACAATGAGCAGTTCTTC.

This clonotype was picked up many times. The rearrangement uses TRBV2 and TRBJ1-5; 9 nucleotides line up with TRBD1. This CDR3 region has 15 residues. Germline assignment: CDR1 SNHLY and CDR2 FYNNEI. The V segment lost 8 bases and the J segment 6 bases; nucleotides outside the gene matches: 11. The DNA for the CDR3 is TGTGCCAGCCATGAGACAGGGGGGGTGGGTCAGCCCCAGCATTTT. Its translation is CASHETGGVGQPQHF.

This clonotype has ten or more counts. The rearrangement links TRBV7-3 to TRBJ2-3, with D possibly matching TRBD1 (5 bases). Trimming removed 2 bases from V and 1 base from J, with 10 bases in between. This CDR3 is built from 15 residues. CDR1 is SGHTA, CDR2 FQGTGA, per germline. The CDR3 loop is CASSLLDTRTDTQYF. The CDR3 DNA is TGTGCCAGCAGCTTATTGGACACACGCACAGATACGCAGTATTTT.

This clonotype has a count of ten or more. V is TRBV6-5 and J is TRBJ1-1, with D possibly being TRBD1 (5 bases). The CDR3 has 14 amino acids. CDR1 and CDR2 from the germline V gene are MNHEY and SVGAGI. Trimming took off 2 bases at V and 6 bases at J, with 13 bases between the two ends. CDR3 protein: CASSYQRGGAEAFF. In nucleotides, the CDR3 is TGTGCCAGCAGTTACCAACGGGGAGGGGCTGAAGCTTTCTTT.

This clonotype was seen repeatedly, ten times or more. CDR3 region: CASSRFGGTNTGELFF. CDR3 coding DNA: TGTGCCAGCAGTCGTTTTGGGGGGACGAACACCGGGGAGCTGTTTTTT. The V call is TRBV7-3, the J call TRBJ2-2, with a weak D call TRBD2 (6 bases). V gave up 6 bases and J gave up 0 bases, with 14 bases separating them. There are 16 residues in the CDR3. CDR1 is SGHTA, CDR2 FQGTGA, per germline.